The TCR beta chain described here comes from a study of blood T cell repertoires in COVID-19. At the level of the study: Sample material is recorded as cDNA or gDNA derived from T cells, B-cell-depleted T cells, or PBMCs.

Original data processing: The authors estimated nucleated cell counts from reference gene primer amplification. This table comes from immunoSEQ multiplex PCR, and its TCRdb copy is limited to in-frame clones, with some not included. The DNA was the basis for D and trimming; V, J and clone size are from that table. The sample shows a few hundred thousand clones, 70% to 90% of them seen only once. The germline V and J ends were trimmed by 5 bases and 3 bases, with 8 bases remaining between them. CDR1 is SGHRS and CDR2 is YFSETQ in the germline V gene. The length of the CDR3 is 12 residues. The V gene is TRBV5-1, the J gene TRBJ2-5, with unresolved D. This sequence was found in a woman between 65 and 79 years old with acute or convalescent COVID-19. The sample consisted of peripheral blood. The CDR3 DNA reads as TGCGCCAGCAGTTCTAATGAAGAGACCCAGTACTTC. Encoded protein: CASSSNEETQYF.